This T cell receptor beta chain was recorded in a study of naive and memory T cell subsets. Only a few counts were recorded for this clonotype. Both TRBC1 and TRBC2 were covered by a beta constant-region primer of two equimolar oligonucleotides. Using its own MiXCR run on the UMI-ligation and nested PCR reads, TCRdb lists one record per CDR3 protein. Of 25,000 to 30,000 distinct CDR3 sequences listed, about 10% are singletons. V shed 0 bases and J 5 bases; nucleotides not matched to a gene: 4. This CDR3 spans 15 amino acids. CDR1 is LGHNA and CDR2 is YSLEER in the germline V gene. The sequencing sample was made of effector memory CD4+ T cells from blood. The sample's subset: effector memory, CD45RA- CD27-. The genes are TRBV4-3 and TRBJ2-3; 8 nucleotides match TRBD1. This sequence originates from a human donor in good health. CDR3 sequence: CASSQDRGRRDTQYF. For the CDR3, the DNA is TGCGCCAGCAGCCAAGACAGGGGGCGACGAGATACGCAGTATTTT.